Listed here are 27 T cell receptor beta chains from one sample, sequenced in a study of blood T cell repertoires in COVID-19. This table comes from immunoSEQ multiplex PCR, and its TCRdb copy is limited to in-frame clones, with some not included. This sample has a few hundred thousand clones, with roughly 85% found just once. Sequenced sample: PBMCs or T cells enriched from blood (not recorded which). These receptors came from a man aged 35 to 55 who had been exposed to COVID-19.

This sequence joins TRBV3-1 (or the pseudogene TRBV3-2) and TRBJ1-2; perhaps TRBD1 as D (6 bases). CDR1 is LGHDT and CDR2 is YNNKEL in the germline V gene (reference sequence). There are 13 residues in the CDR3. Trimming left V 3 bases short and J 4 bases short, with 9 bases between. CDR3 sequence: CASSHGGLYGYTF. The CDR3 region has the DNA TGTGCCAGCAGCCACGGGGGGCTCTATGGCTACACCTTC.

The chain couples TRBV5-1 to TRBJ1-3, with TRBD1 matching 9 bases. CDR3 size: 13 residues. Germline CDR1 reads SGHRS; CDR2 reads YFSETQ. The V gene end was trimmed by 4 bases and the J gene end by 7 bases; junction bases not matched to a gene: 3. The CDR3 coding sequence is TGCGCCAGCAGCGGGGGACAGGGTAACACCATATATTTT. Protein product: CASSGGQGNTIYF.

In this sample, this clone turned up once. J is TRBJ2-3 and V is TRBV11-3; the D gene is possibly TRBD1 (6 bases). CDR1 is SGHNT, CDR2 YENEEA, per germline. The V and J ends lost 3 bases and 3 bases respectively, with 19 bases between them. This CDR3 is 17 amino acids long. This chain's CDR3 is CASSFDRSGVGTDTQYF. The CDR3 DNA reads TGTGCCAGCAGCTTTGACAGGAGCGGTGTGGGGACAGATACGCAGTATTTT.

This clone was seen only once. CDR3 sequence reads: CASSVVEGGPYEQYF. CDR3 sequence (DNA): TGTGCCAGCAGCGTAGTGGAGGGGGGGCCCTACGAGCAGTACTTC. This sequence joins TRBV9 and TRBJ2-7; TRBD2 is a possible D gene (7 bases). CDR1 and CDR2 from the germline V gene are SGDLS and YYNGEE. V was pared by 0 bases and J by 2 bases, with 12 bases between. The CDR3 runs to 15 residues.

The genes are TRBV9 and TRBJ2-7; a possible D gene is TRBD1 (5 bases). This CDR3 contains 14 residues. Germline loops: CDR1 SGDLS, CDR2 YYNGEE. V was shortened by 3 bases and J by 4 bases, with 14 bases between the two germline ends. CDR3 DNA: TGTGCCAGCAGCGGAAATACAGGTAATTACGAGCAGTACTTC. It codes for CASSGNTGNYEQYF.

This clone was seen a single time. The gene calls are TRBV13 and TRBJ2-7, with 8 bases that match TRBD2. The germline V gene encodes CDR1 PRHDT and CDR2 FYEKMQ (reference sequence). Losses at the gene ends were 3 bases for V and 2 bases for J; bases not matched to a gene: 3. CDR3 length equals 14 residues. The CDR3 is CASSFPGRAYEQYF. CDR3 sequence (DNA): TGTGCCAGCAGCTTCCCCGGGAGGGCCTACGAGCAGTACTTC.

This clone was counted once. The chain couples TRBV9 to TRBJ2-7; 7 bases match TRBD2. The germline V gene has CDR1 SGDLS and CDR2 YYNGEE. The CDR3 runs 14 residues. After removal of 4 bases from V and 4 bases from J, the junction contained 8 bases not matched to a gene. The CDR3 DNA reads as TGTGCCAGCAGCCCATTTAGCGGGTCGTACGAGCAGTACTTC. Translating it yields CASSPFSGSYEQYF. Looking up the rest from reference TRBV9 and TRBJ2-7 gives the full variable domain: DSGVTQTPKHLITATGQRVTLRCSPRSGDLSVYWYQQSLDQGLQFLIQYYNGEERAKGNILERFSAQQFPDLHSELNLSSLELGDSALYFCASSPFSGSYEQYFGPGTRLTVT.

V usage is TRBV29-1 and J usage is TRBJ2-1, with 9 bases that match TRBD2. This CDR3 has 14 residues. V was clipped by 4 bases and J by 8 bases; unmatched bases: 9. Germline lookup yields CDR1 SQVTM and CDR2 ANQGSEA. The CDR3 reads CSVGLRVAGDEQFF. The CDR3 DNA reads as TGCAGCGTTGGGTTAAGGGTAGCGGGAGATGAGCAGTTCTTC.

In the case of this clone: Other DNA sequences in this specimen translate into the identical CDR3. This sequence joins TRBV4-1 and TRBJ2-7; D unresolved. The germline gives CDR1 MGHRA, CDR2 YSYEKL. Trimming took off 0 bases at V and 3 bases at J, with 12 bases between the two ends. The CDR3 spans 15 residues. DNA for the CDR3: TGCGCCAGCAGCCAAGAACACAGATTGTACTACGAGCAGTACTTC. Its protein product is CASSQEHRLYYEQYF.

This chain uses TRBV7-8 with TRBJ1-2, with D tentatively TRBD1 (6 bases). Germline values: CDR1 SGHVS, CDR2 FQNEAQ. There are 15 residues in the CDR3. With 5 bases removed from V and 7 bases from J, the gap between germline ends came to 20 bases. The chain's CDR3 is CASSADQQGWGGYTF. CDR3 nucleotides: TGTGCCAGCAGCGCGGATCAACAGGGATGGGGTGGCTACACCTTC.

V usage is TRBV5-6 and J usage is TRBJ1-4, with no clear D. Trimming pared 1 base from V and 0 bases from J, leaving 13 bases between. The V gene's germline CDR1 is SGHDT and CDR2 YYEEEE. CDR3 length: 17 amino acids. In nucleotides, the CDR3 is TGTGCCAGCAGCTTGAATCGAGTCCTTCCAACTAATGAAAAACTGTTTTTT. Its translation: CASSLNRVLPTNEKLFF.

There are a few counts of this clone. The chain combines TRBV29-1 with TRBJ1-1, with unresolved D. The germline V gene encodes CDR1 SQVTM and CDR2 ANQGSEA. The V end was cut by 4 bases, the J end by 1 base, with 7 bases between. This CDR3 is built from 12 residues. CDR3 sequence: CSVGSRNTEAFF. The CDR3 DNA sequence: TGCAGCGTTGGCTCGCGGAACACTGAAGCTTTCTTT.

The chain has TRBV6-5 and TRBJ1-4; D not certain. There are 14 residues in the CDR3. Trimming shortened V by 3 bases and J by 4 bases, and 9 bases separated the two germline ends. CDR1 and CDR2 (germline): MNHEY, SVGAGI. Here the CDR3 DNA reads TGTGCCAGCAGTTATGAGTGGAGTAATGAAAAACTGTTTTTT. This gives the protein CASSYEWSNEKLFF.

The rearrangement links TRBV3-1 (or the pseudogene TRBV3-2) to TRBJ2-7; 8 bases line up with TRBD1. The CDR3 covers 14 residues. The V gene end was trimmed by 2 bases and the J gene end by 2 bases; junction bases not matched to a gene: 2. Germline V gene sequence: CDR1 LGHDT, CDR2 YNNKEL (reference sequence). CDR3 sequence reads: CASSQSRGPYEQYF. The CDR3 DNA sequence: TGTGCCAGCAGCCAAAGCAGGGGGCCCTACGAGCAGTACTTC.

J is TRBJ2-5 and V is TRBV5-1; 7 bases agree with TRBD1. V shed 4 bases, J shed 4 bases, and the junction held 10 bases outside the gene matches. Germline assignment: CDR1 SGHRS and CDR2 YFSETQ. The CDR3 has 15 residues. The CDR3 sequence: CASSPGTAQRETQYF. The CDR3 nucleotides read TGCGCCAGCAGCCCTGGGACAGCCCAACGAGAGACCCAGTACTTC.

The chain recombines TRBV30 with TRBJ2-3, with a possible D match to TRBD2 (6 bases). V was clipped by 1 base and J by 14 bases, with 22 bases between them. This CDR3 contains 14 residues. The germline V gene has CDR1 GTSNPN and CDR2 SVGIG (reference sequence). CDR3 protein: CAWSAPRLVGTGYF. CDR3 bases: TGTGCCTGGAGTGCCCCCCGACTAGTCGGCACCGGGTATTTT.

V is TRBV19 and J is TRBJ2-2, with 14 bases that match TRBD2. The germline V gene encodes CDR1 LNHDA and CDR2 SQIVND (reference sequence). This CDR3 contains 15 residues. Losses at the gene ends were 11 bases for V and 5 bases for J; bases not matched to a gene: 7. The CDR3, as DNA: TGTGCCTCCGGGACTAGCGGGAGATTAACCGGGGAGCTGTTTTTT. Its protein is CASGTSGRLTGELFF.

The rearrangement uses TRBV12-5 and TRBJ2-7; D possibly corresponds to TRBD1 (6 bases). CDR1 and CDR2 from the germline V gene are LGHNT and FRNRAP. This CDR3 comprises 15 residues. V lost 2 bases and J lost 2, with 13 bases in between. The CDR3: CASGLIQGYPYEQYF. The CDR3 DNA sequence: TGTGCTAGTGGTTTGATCCAGGGGTATCCCTACGAGCAGTACTTC.

CDR3: CASSSWTGAQNIQYF. CDR3 coding DNA: TGTGCCAGCAGTTCTTGGACAGGGGCCCAAAACATTCAGTACTTC. The rearrangement joins TRBV6-5 to TRBJ2-4; 9 bases are a match to TRBD1. The CDR3 consists of 15 residues. The trim removed 4 bases at V and 5 bases at J, leaving 6 bases unmatched. CDR1 is MNHEY and CDR2 is SVGAGI in the germline V gene.

V is TRBV6-5 and J is TRBJ1-6; D not resolved. The CDR3 covers 14 residues. V was clipped by 4 bases and J by 5 bases, with 9 bases between them. Germline V CDR1 and CDR2: MNHEY, SVGAGI. The CDR3 here is CASSSLNNNSPLHF. CDR3 DNA: TGTGCCAGCAGTTCCCTGAACAATAATTCACCCCTCCACTTT.

This chain joins TRBV18 and TRBJ1-2; 8 bases line up with TRBD1. Germline V gene lookup returns CDR1 KGHSH and CDR2 LQKENI. Losses at the gene ends were 6 bases for V and 6 bases for J; bases not matched to a gene: 18. The CDR3 consists of 17 residues. The CDR3 bases are TGTGCCAGCTCCCCCGGGTGGCAGGGGGCGCGAACTGATGGCTACACCTTC. It yields the protein CASSPGWQGARTDGYTF. Combining the CDR3 with reference TRBV18 and TRBJ1-2 gives the whole variable domain NAGVMQNPRHLVRRRGQEARLRCSPMKGHSHVYWYRQLPEEGLKFMVYLQKENIIDESGMPKERFSAEFPKEGPSILRIQQVVRGDSAAYFCASSPGWQGARTDGYTFGSGTRLTVV.

J is TRBJ1-2 and V is TRBV6-5, with D possibly matching TRBD1 (6 bases). Germline CDR1 reads MNHEY; CDR2 reads SVGAGI. Trimming shortened V by 7 bases and J by 8 bases, and 14 bases separated the two germline ends. This CDR3 region has 12 residues. The CDR3 DNA reads TGTGCCAGCACCACAGGGATATTCGGCTACACCTTC. Translation gives CASTTGIFGYTF.

The chain joins TRBV24-1 to TRBJ2-7, with 10 bases aligning to TRBD2. CDR1 KGHDR and CDR2 SFDVKD come from the germline V gene. CDR3 length equals 14 residues. Trimming took 4 bases from V and 5 from J; bases not matched to a gene: 4. The CDR3 loop reads CATSEQGTSDEQYF. In nucleotides, the CDR3 is TGTGCCACCAGTGAACAGGGGACTAGCGACGAGCAGTACTTC.

The V call is TRBV6-6, the J call TRBJ2-7; weak D call: TRBD2 (5 bases). The CDR3 is made up of 13 amino acids. V gave up 7 bases and J gave up 4 bases, with 14 bases separating them. Per the germline V gene, CDR1 is MNHNY and CDR2 is SVGAGI (reference sequence). In DNA form, the CDR3 reads TGTGCCAGCATGATCGGGGTTGAATACGAGCAGTACTTC. Translated: CASMIGVEYEQYF.

The rearrangement uses TRBV6-2 or TRBV6-3 and TRBJ1-5; 12 bases fit TRBD1. From germline, CDR1 is MNHEY and CDR2 SVGEGT. V gave up 6 bases and J gave up 5 bases; unmatched junction bases: 5. The CDR3 runs 15 residues. The CDR3, as DNA: TGTGCCAGCAGCCCCGGGACAGGGGGCCATCAGCCCCAGCATTTT. Its translation is CASSPGTGGHQPQHF.

This clone was found a few times. V and J are TRBV10-3 and TRBJ2-2; D perhaps matches TRBD2 (6 bases). Trimming removed 4 bases at V and 6 bases at J, with 12 bases between. This CDR3 has 14 amino acids. The V gene's germline CDR1 is ENHRY and CDR2 SYGVKD. The CDR3 coding sequence is TGTGCCATCAGTGGCGAGGGAGGTTCCGGGGAGCTGTTTTTT. This encodes CAISGEGGSGELFF.

J is TRBJ2-7 and V is TRBV5-4, with D tentatively TRBD1 (6 bases). V shed 2 bases and J shed 1 base, with 13 bases lying between them. In germline, CDR1 is SGHNT, CDR2 YYREEE (reference sequence). The length of the CDR3 is 15 residues. CDR3 sequence: CASSFGGPGSYEQYF. The CDR3 region has the DNA TGTGCCAGCAGCTTTGGGGGCCCCGGGTCCTACGAGCAGTACTTC.